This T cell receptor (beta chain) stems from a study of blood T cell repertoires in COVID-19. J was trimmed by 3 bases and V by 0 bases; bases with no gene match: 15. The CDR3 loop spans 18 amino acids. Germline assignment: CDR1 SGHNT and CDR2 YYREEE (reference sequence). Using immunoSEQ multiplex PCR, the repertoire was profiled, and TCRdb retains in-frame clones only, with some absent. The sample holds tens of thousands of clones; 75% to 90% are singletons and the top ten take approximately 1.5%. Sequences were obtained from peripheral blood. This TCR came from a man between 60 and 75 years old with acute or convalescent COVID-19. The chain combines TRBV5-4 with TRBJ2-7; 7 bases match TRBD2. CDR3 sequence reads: CASSLDLGGRGGYYEQYF. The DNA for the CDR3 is TGTGCCAGCAGCTTGGACTTGGGGGGGAGGGGCGGCTACTACGAGCAGTACTTC.